Listed below are T cell receptor beta chains from one sample, sequenced in a study of T cell repertoires in cytomegalovirus infection. Via MiXCR, TCRdb re-called the reads, giving one row per CDR3 protein. The table records roughly 720,000 distinct CDR3 sequences, roughly a third of them present only once. The sample comprised PBMCs. The receptors were gathered from a human donor in good health (CMV status not recorded). Some clones in this sample may be carry-over from other donors' samples. Both conserved end residues are part of each CDR3. The D gene is left open where the match is weak. Some rows have no size entry. The others give once, few or many, or a class for an expanded clone.

>TRBV12-3/TRBV12-4|TRBJ1-1|-|-
CASSPQRATEAFF
TGTGCCAGCAGTCCCCAACGGGCCACTGAAGCTTTCTTT
>TRBV27|TRBJ2-7|-|few
CASSLSVGGYEQYF
TGTGCCAGCAGTTTATCGGTGGGAGGCTACGAGCAGTACTTC
>TRBV6-5|TRBJ1-1|TRBD1|few
CASSHSRDSNTEAFF
TGTGCCAGCAGTCACAGCAGGGACAGTAACACTGAAGCTTTCTTT
>TRBV7-8|TRBJ2-6|-|-
CASPEAGANVMTF
TGTGCCAGCCCTGAGGCTGGGGCCAACGTCATGACTTTC
>TRBV29-1|TRBJ2-7|-|few
CSVQDRRSYEQYF
TGCAGCGTACAAGACAGACGCTCCTACGAGCAGTACTTC
>TRBV6-1|TRBJ1-1|-|few
CASSEREEAFF
TGTGCCAGCAGTGAAAGGGAGGAGGCTTTCTTT
>TRBV12-3/TRBV12-4|TRBJ1-2|-|-
CASSDGTATNYGYTF
TGTGCCAGCAGTGACGGGACGGCTACTAACTATGGCTACACCTTC
>TRBV28|TRBJ1-5|-|-
CASSFQGHQPQHF
TGTGCCAGCAGTTTCCAGGGTCATCAGCCCCAGCATTTT
>TRBV27|TRBJ2-5|-|few
CASSSPSWTGLETQYF
TGTGCCAGCAGTTCTCCCTCATGGACGGGGCTAGAGACCCAGTACTTC
>TRBV15|TRBJ2-7|-|few
CATSRETGYYEQYF
TGTGCCACCAGCAGGGAGACAGGCTACTACGAGCAGTACTTC
>TRBV12-3/TRBV12-4|TRBJ2-7|TRBD2|once
CASSLALSGRAHEQYF
TGTGCCAGCAGTTTAGCGCTGAGCGGGAGGGCCCACGAGCAGTACTTC
>TRBV4-2|TRBJ2-1|TRBD2|-
CASSRFASGSHNEQFF
TGTGCCAGCAGCCGTTTTGCTAGCGGGAGTCACAATGAGCAGTTCTTC
>TRBV20-1|TRBJ1-5|-|-
CSALRDARGNQPQHF
TGCAGTGCCCTACGGGACGCAAGAGGCAATCAGCCCCAGCATTTT
>TRBV29-1|TRBJ2-5|-|-
CSVLPMRPQETQYF
TGCAGCGTTCTACCTATGAGGCCCCAAGAGACCCAGTACTTC
>TRBV28|TRBJ1-2|-|-
CASSSIYGYTF
TGTGCCAGCAGTTCGATCTATGGCTACACCTTC
>TRBV7-2|TRBJ1-3|-|few
CASSIDRSGNTIYF
TGTGCCAGCAGCATCGACAGATCCGGAAACACCATATATTTT
>TRBV7-9|TRBJ1-6|TRBD1|-
CASSSGQGRTSPLHF
TGTGCCAGCAGCAGTGGACAGGGTCGTACTTCACCCCTCCACTTT
>TRBV10-3|TRBJ2-1|-|few
CAISESKSDEQFF
TGTGCCATCAGTGAGTCCAAGTCCGATGAGCAGTTCTTC
>TRBV28|TRBJ1-2|-|-
CASSSTTGGYTF
TGTGCCAGCAGTTCGACGACTGGTGGCTACACCTTC
>TRBV5-6|TRBJ2-2|TRBD2|-
CASSLALAGHTGELFF
TGTGCCAGCAGCTTGGCCCTAGCGGGACACACCGGGGAGCTGTTTTTT
>TRBV7-6|TRBJ2-7|TRBD1|-
CAIFEGAARYF
TGTGCTATCTTCGAGGGGGCGGCTAGGTACTTC
>TRBV24-1|TRBJ2-1|-|-
CATSGQYYNEQFF
TGTGCCACCAGTGGCCAGTACTACAATGAGCAGTTCTTC
>TRBV7-2|TRBJ2-3|TRBD1|many
CASSLFQGAYTQYF
TGTGCCAGCAGCTTATTCCAGGGGGCCTATACGCAGTATTTT
>TRBV15|TRBJ2-2|-|-
CATSRGGAGTGELFF
TGTGCCACCAGCAGAGGGGGAGCAGGCACCGGGGAGCTGTTTTTT
>TRBV7-6|TRBJ1-1|TRBD1|-
CASSLATGGRSEAFF
TGTGCCAGCAGCTTAGCGACAGGGGGCCGTTCTGAAGCTTTCTTT
>TRBV7-9|TRBJ2-1|-|-
CASSLLLGGTNEQFF
TGTGCCAGCAGCTTGCTATTGGGGGGAACCAATGAGCAGTTCTTC
>TRBV25-1|TRBJ1-1|-|-
CASSPATGGAPEAFF
TGTGCCAGCAGTCCCGCGACCGGGGGGGCTCCTGAAGCTTTCTTT
>TRBV4-1|TRBJ1-1|TRBD1|-
CSSSRDRARNTEDFF
TGCTCCAGCAGCCGAGACAGGGCGAGGAACACTGAAGATTTCTTT
>TRBV12-3/TRBV12-4|TRBJ2-3|-|few
CASSFWAGRTDTQYF
TGTGCCAGCAGTTTCTGGGCAGGTCGGACAGATACGCAGTATTTT
>TRBV7-2|TRBJ2-5|TRBD2|many
CASSLGLANRETQYF
TGTGCCAGCAGCTTAGGACTAGCGAATCGTGAGACCCAGTACTTC
>TRBV4-1|TRBJ1-4|-|-
CASSQDRLGSSWGANETLFF
TGCGCCAGCAGCCAAGACAGATTGGGGAGCTCCTGGGGGGCTAATGAAACACTGTTTTTT
>TRBV28|TRBJ2-7|TRBD2|few
CASSSTSAAYEQYF
TGTGCCAGCAGTTCCACTAGCGCCGCCTACGAGCAGTACTTC
>TRBV27|TRBJ1-5|-|few
CASSLTGTSGNQPQHF
TGTGCCAGCAGTTTAACCGGGACATCGGGCAATCAGCCCCAGCATTTT
>TRBV7-2|TRBJ2-3|-|many
CASSSYGPDTQYF
TGTGCCAGCAGCTCCTACGGGCCAGATACGCAGTATTTT
>TRBV24-1|TRBJ2-3|TRBD2|-
CATSDLRAGGPAQEADTQYF
TGTGCCACCAGTGATTTGCGAGCGGGGGGCCCTGCCCAGGAAGCAGATACGCAGTATTTT
>TRBV2|TRBJ2-2|TRBD2|few
CASSETVAGGPTGELFF
TGTGCCAGCAGTGAAACGGTAGCGGGAGGGCCGACCGGGGAGCTGTTTTTT
>TRBV27|TRBJ2-5|TRBD1|-
CASSPQGWGETQYF
TGTGCCAGCAGTCCACAGGGGTGGGGAGAGACCCAGTACTTC
>TRBV4-2|TRBJ1-1|TRBD1|few
CASSQAGGMGTEAFF
TGTGCCAGCAGCCAAGCAGGGGGCATGGGCACTGAAGCTTTCTTT
>TRBV15|TRBJ2-5|-|-
CATSGGVGQKGETQYF
TGTGCCACCAGCGGAGGAGTAGGTCAAAAGGGGGAGACCCAGTACTTC
>TRBV12-3/TRBV12-4|TRBJ2-3|-|-
CASSLFGGVSDTQYF
TGTGCCAGCAGTTTATTCGGGGGCGTTTCAGATACGCAGTATTTT
>TRBV6-5|TRBJ2-1|TRBD1|-
CASRPDRVFYNEQFF
TGTGCCAGCAGACCCGACAGGGTGTTCTACAATGAGCAGTTCTTC
>TRBV6-6|TRBJ2-2|-|-
CASSFTQGLNTGELFF
TGTGCCAGCAGTTTCACTCAGGGGCTGAACACCGGGGAGCTGTTTTTT
>TRBV7-6|TRBJ2-5|-|-
CASSLVLAEETQYF
TGTGCCAGCAGCTTAGTTTTAGCTGAAGAGACCCAGTACTTC
>TRBV7-2|TRBJ1-1|-|-
CASSLAVGRDTEAFF
TGTGCCAGCAGCTTAGCGGTGGGAAGGGACACTGAAGCTTTCTTT
>TRBV20-1|TRBJ1-3|TRBD1|-
CSARTFRDSSGNTIYF
TGCAGTGCTAGGACCTTCCGGGACAGCTCTGGAAACACCATATATTTT
>TRBV7-6|TRBJ2-1|TRBD2|-
CASSSHAGVGNEQFF
TGTGCTAGCAGCTCCCACGCGGGAGTAGGCAATGAGCAGTTCTTC
>TRBV7-6|TRBJ2-3|TRBD2|-
CASRPGRDFTDTQYF
TGTGCCAGCAGACCGGGGAGGGATTTCACAGATACGCAGTATTTT
>TRBV28|TRBJ2-1|-|-
CASHPGGGQSYNEQFF
TGTGCCAGCCACCCGGGTGGGGGACAATCCTACAATGAGCAGTTCTTC
>TRBV11-2|TRBJ2-7|-|few
CASSLEYRGGEQYF
TGTGCCAGCAGCTTAGAGTATCGAGGGGGCGAGCAGTACTTC
>TRBV20-1|TRBJ2-3|TRBD2|-
CSALLAGVNTDTQYF
TGCAGTGCGCTACTAGCGGGGGTTAACACAGATACGCAGTATTTT
>TRBV10-3|TRBJ1-5|-|few
CAISRGSFDSNQPQHF
TGTGCCATCAGTCGTGGCAGCTTTGATAGCAATCAGCCCCAGCATTTT
>TRBV19|TRBJ2-5|TRBD2|-
CASSITSPGGGTQYF
TGTGCCAGTAGTATCACTAGTCCCGGGGGGGGGACCCAGTACTTC
>TRBV12-3/TRBV12-4|TRBJ1-6|TRBD1|-
CASSLHRGTNSPLHF
TGTGCCAGCAGTTTACACAGGGGAACGAATTCACCCCTCCACTTT
>TRBV7-9|TRBJ1-4|-|many
CASSLEVRANEKLFF
TGTGCCAGCAGCTTGGAGGTCAGGGCGAATGAAAAACTGTTTTTT
>TRBV28|TRBJ2-3|TRBD2|many
CASRPRPLGLAGWDTQYF
TGTGCCAGCCGACCCCGCCCGCTTGGTCTAGCGGGATGGGATACGCAGTATTTT
>TRBV6-1|TRBJ1-1|TRBD1|-
CASSLTGGSEAFF
TGTGCCAGCAGTTTGACAGGGGGCTCTGAAGCTTTCTTT
>TRBV4-1|TRBJ1-5|-|-
CASSQDRPSNQPQHF
TGCGCCAGCAGCCAAGATCGTCCCAGCAATCAGCCCCAGCATTTT